Listed below are T cell receptor beta chains from one sample, sequenced in a study of CD8+ T cells in alopecia areata. Here immunoSEQ multiplex PCR was the method, and the copy in TCRdb shows in-frame clones only, minus some. This table holds about 100,000 clones, approximately 61% found once. The sequenced sample was NKG2D-low CD8+ T cells sorted from blood. The receptors come from a human donor with alopecia areata. Each CDR3 is given with its conserved first and last residue. A D gene is named only where the DNA matches it firmly. Some rows have no size entry. The others give once, few or many, or a class for an expanded clone.

v_call	j_call	d_call	clone_size	cdr3_nt	cdr3_aa
TRBV27	TRBJ2-5	.	.	TGTGCCAGCAGTTTATCCGAGGAAGAGACCCAGTACTTC	CASSLSEEETQYF
TRBV27	TRBJ2-3	.	.	TGTGCCAGCAGTTTATCGGTCTTAACCACAGATACGCAGTATTTT	CASSLSVLTTDTQYF
TRBV6-1	TRBJ1-1	.	.	TGTGCCAGCAGCGAAACTACCTGGGGGGACACTGAAGCTTTCTTT	CASSETTWGDTEAFF
TRBV2	TRBJ1-1	TRBD1	.	TGTGCCAGCAGTGAAATCGTGGGACAGGGCGAATTGAACACTGAAGCTTTCTTT	CASSEIVGQGELNTEAFF
TRBV19	TRBJ1-1	TRBD1	few	TGTGCCAGTAGTATAACGACAGGGGGCACTGAAGCTTTCTTT	CASSITTGGTEAFF
TRBV7-9	TRBJ2-3	TRBD2	few	TGTGCCAGCAGTTCTACTAGCGGGCTGGTGGATACGCAGTATTTT	CASSSTSGLVDTQYF
TRBV28	TRBJ2-3	.	.	TGTGCCAGCAGTGGGGAGACGCAGTATTTT	CASSGETQYF
TRBV13	TRBJ2-1	TRBD2	once	TGTGCCAGCAGCTTTACTAGCGGGCACTACAATGAGCAGTTCTTC	CASSFTSGHYNEQFF
TRBV20-1	TRBJ2-5	.	.	TGCAGTGCTTACTCCCGGGAGACCCAGTACTTC	CSAYSRETQYF
TRBV28	TRBJ2-1	.	.	TGTGCCAGCAGCTACAGGACGGAGGGGAATGAGCAGTTCTTC	CASSYRTEGNEQFF
TRBV29-1	TRBJ1-2	TRBD1	.	TGCAGCGTTGAGTCCAATTTGCCGGGACAGGAGGGAGGCTACACCTTC	CSVESNLPGQEGGYTF
TRBV7-6	TRBJ2-1	.	few	TGTGCCAGCAGCTTAGTGGGGGGAGATGAGTTCTTC	CASSLVGGDEFF
TRBV6-4	TRBJ2-1	TRBD2	.	TGTGCCAGCAGCAGGACTAGCGGGAGATATTCGGCCTACAATGAGCAGTTCTTC	CASSRTSGRYSAYNEQFF
TRBV2	TRBJ2-6	.	.	TGTGCCAGCACAACCCCCAGCGGTCCGTACTCTGGGGCCAACGTCCTGACTTTC	CASTTPSGPYSGANVLTF
TRBV4-1	TRBJ1-1	.	.	TGCGCCAGCAGCCAAGATAGGACGGGGAACACTGAAGCTTTCTTT	CASSQDRTGNTEAFF
TRBV4-1	TRBJ2-7	.	.	TGCGCCAGCAGCCAAGATGGACAAGGGGGATACGAGCAGTACTTC	CASSQDGQGGYEQYF
TRBV5-1	TRBJ2-1	.	.	TGCGCCAGCAGCTCGATCCCCTCCAATGAGCAGTTCTTC	CASSSIPSNEQFF
TRBV6-5	TRBJ1-1	.	.	TGTGCCAGCAGTTATTTTCTTAACACTGAAGCTTTCTTT	CASSYFLNTEAFF
TRBV27	TRBJ1-1	.	.	TGTGCCAGCAGTTCATCGCCTACACGCACTGAAGCTTTCTTT	CASSSSPTRTEAFF
TRBV2	TRBJ2-1	.	.	TGTGCCAGCAGTGAAGCTAAGGGGTATGAGCAGTTCTTC	CASSEAKGYEQFF
TRBV28	TRBJ1-2	.	.	TGTGCCAGCAGTTTTCGGACTCCCGCCCTAGGCTACACCTTC	CASSFRTPALGYTF
TRBV5-6	TRBJ2-1	.	.	TGTGCCAGCAGATTTGGCCCCTCGACAGGCACTGAGCAGTTCTTC	CASRFGPSTGTEQFF
TRBV29-1	TRBJ2-7	TRBD1	.	TGCAGCGGCCGGGACAGTCTCTACGAGCAGTACTTC	CSGRDSLYEQYF
TRBV29-1	TRBJ2-2	.	few	TGCAGCGTTGTCCTCCCGGGTCGCCGTAACACCGGGGAGCTGTTTTTT	CSVVLPGRRNTGELFF
TRBV5-1	TRBJ1-1	.	.	TGCGCCAGCATTGGGTTCGGGAACACTGAAGCTTTCTTT	CASIGFGNTEAFF
TRBV27	TRBJ2-7	TRBD2	.	TGTGCCAGCAGTTTATCAGCGGGGACCTACGAGCAGTACTTC	CASSLSAGTYEQYF
TRBV18	TRBJ2-3	.	.	TGTGCCAGCTCACCACATGGGATTAGCGAGACCGTCCTGGATACGCAGTATTTT	CASSPHGISETVLDTQYF
TRBV9	TRBJ2-7	TRBD1	.	TGTGCCAGCAGCCTGAGTCCCGGGACAGGCTCCTACGAGCAGTACTTC	CASSLSPGTGSYEQYF
TRBV7-9	TRBJ2-5	.	few	TGTGCCAGCAGCCCCCGGGGCGGAGAGGAGCAAGAGACCCAGTACTTC	CASSPRGGEEQETQYF
TRBV4-1	TRBJ2-7	.	.	TGCGCCAGCAGCCAAGATCGGTACGAGCAGTACTTC	CASSQDRYEQYF
TRBV7-9	TRBJ1-5	.	.	TGTGCCAGCAGCTTAGTTCTAAAACGCGAGGGCAATCAGCCCCAGCATTTT	CASSLVLKREGNQPQHF
TRBV27	TRBJ1-2	.	.	TGTGCCAGCAGTTTATCATCCGGATATGGCTACACCTTC	CASSLSSGYGYTF
TRBV18	TRBJ2-7	.	.	TGTGCCAGCTCACCACCGCAAGGAGGGGCGCTGAATTACGAGCAGTACTTC	CASSPPQGGALNYEQYF
TRBV7-9	TRBJ1-1	.	few	TGTGCCAGCCGAAGTGACGGGACTGAAGCTTTCTTT	CASRSDGTEAFF
TRBV4-1	TRBJ2-1	TRBD1	once	TGCGCCAGCAGCCTGGGACAGGGGTATTACGATGAGCAGTTCTTC	CASSLGQGYYDEQFF
TRBV29-1	TRBJ1-1	.	few	TGCAGCGTTGAGGGTCGTCGAGTTGGAGCTTTCTTT	CSVEGRRVGAFF
TRBV27	TRBJ2-7	.	.	TGTGCCAGCAGTTTATCAGGGAGGTACGAGCAGTACTTC	CASSLSGRYEQYF
TRBV4-1	TRBJ2-3	.	few	TGCGCCAGCAGCCAAGAAGGGGCTGGCCCAGATACGCAGTATTTT	CASSQEGAGPDTQYF
TRBV27	TRBJ1-2	TRBD1	few	TGTGCCAGCAGTTTATCGGACAGGGGAGATTTTGGCTACACCTTC	CASSLSDRGDFGYTF
TRBV14	TRBJ2-7	TRBD2	.	TGTGCCAGCAGCCAAGCCGGGAGGCCGGCCTACGAGCAGTACTTC	CASSQAGRPAYEQYF
TRBV25-1	TRBJ1-1	.	.	TGTGCCAGCAGTAATACAGGGAGCACTGAAGCTTTCTTT	CASSNTGSTEAFF
TRBV6-6	TRBJ2-5	.	many	TGTGCCAGCAGTTCCCCCTCCGAGACCCAGTACTTC	CASSSPSETQYF
TRBV5-1	TRBJ2-7	TRBD2	.	TGCGCCAGCAGCCCGGGGACTAGCGGGAGGGCCACGTACGAGCAGTACTTC	CASSPGTSGRATYEQYF
TRBV6-5	TRBJ2-2	.	.	TGTGCCAGCAGCCCAGGGAACACCGGGGAGCTGTTTTTT	CASSPGNTGELFF
TRBV28	TRBJ2-1	TRBD2	.	TGTGCCAGCGGGGGGAGCGGGAGAGTAAATGAGCAGTTCTTC	CASGGSGRVNEQFF
TRBV7-3	TRBJ2-1	.	.	TGTGCCAGCAGCTTAAGGGCTAGCAATGAGCAGTTCTTC	CASSLRASNEQFF
TRBV6-1	TRBJ1-5	.	.	TGTGCCAGCAGTGATTCGGGAAATCAGCCCCAGCATTTT	CASSDSGNQPQHF
TRBV10-2	TRBJ1-2	.	.	TGCGCCAGCAGTGATGGGAGCGGCTACACCTTC	CASSDGSGYTF
TRBV10-3	TRBJ2-3	TRBD2	few	TGTGCCATCAGTGAACTAGCGGGACGAGGACCAGATACGCAGTATTTT	CAISELAGRGPDTQYF
TRBV7-9	TRBJ2-1	.	few	TGTGCCAGCAGGTATGATGGGGAAAATGAGCAGTTCTTC	CASRYDGENEQFF
TRBV9	TRBJ2-2	.	.	TGTGCCAGCAGCGTAGCCGGGGAGCTGTTTTTT	CASSVAGELFF
TRBV19	TRBJ1-1	TRBD1	.	TGTGCCAGTAACTCAGGGGGTAACACTGAAGCTTTCTTT	CASNSGGNTEAFF
TRBV4-1	TRBJ1-5	.	.	TGCGCCAGCAGCCAAGATAATAGTGGGCAGCCCCAGCATTTT	CASSQDNSGQPQHF